This T cell receptor beta chain was captured by sequencing in a study of cytomegalovirus exposure and HLA in healthy donors. This CDR3 contains 12 residues. The germline V gene has CDR1 SGHTA and CDR2 FQGNSA. The germline V and J ends were trimmed by 5 bases and 3 bases, with 8 bases remaining between them. PCR amplification relied on 60 Vbeta primers (plus 13 Jbeta primers). Profiling relied on immunoSEQ multiplex PCR, and the TCRdb table lists in-frame clones only, not all of them. Of hundreds of thousands of clones listed, around 83% were seen once; the top ten hold 0.2% to 0.25%. The chain is built from TRBV7-2 and TRBJ2-7; D might be TRBD2 (5 bases). Sequencing used PBMCs. This TCR was recovered from a girl aged 2 to 10 in good health and CMV-seronegative. CDR3 sequence reads: CASSRSGYEQYF. The CDR3 DNA is TGTGCCAGCAGCCGAAGCGGCTACGAGCAGTACTTC.